This T cell receptor beta chain derives from a study of blood T cell repertoires in COVID-19. As originally analysed: Estimated nucleated cell counts came from reference gene primer amplification. The repertoire was sequenced with immunoSEQ multiplex PCR; TCRdb's copy has only in-frame clones and lacks some. V and J calls and clone size are given by that table; D and trimming were obtained from the DNA. The data show around 200,000 clones, around 84% seen once. The trim removed 5 bases at V and 8 bases at J, leaving 10 bases unmatched. Germline V lookup: CDR1 LGHDT, CDR2 YNNKEL (reference sequence). The CDR3 runs to 14 residues.

This receptor was identified in a woman aged 80 or over with acute or convalescent COVID-19. The chain has TRBV3-1 (or the pseudogene TRBV3-2) and TRBJ1-2; 8 bases line up with TRBD1. Sample: peripheral blood. The CDR3 sequence is CASSYRQGADGYTF. CDR3 DNA sequence: TGTGCCAGCAGCTACCGGCAGGGGGCTGACGGCTACACCTTC.